The rows below give T cell receptor beta chains drawn from one sample of a study of T cell responses to AZD1222 COVID-19 vaccine. The repertoire was sequenced with immunoSEQ multiplex PCR; TCRdb's copy has only in-frame clones and lacks some. The profile shows nearly 110,000 clones, 90% to 95% of them singletons. The material was peripheral blood, obtained 28 days after the second AZD1222 dose. Receptors originate from an adult who received the AZD1222 COVID-19 vaccine. The CDR3 runs from the conserved cysteine through the conserved F or W. A D gene is named only where the DNA matches it firmly. Clone sizes are given selectively: once, few, many, or a class where the clone is expanded.

CDR3 length: 13
V gene: TRBV5-8
D gene: NA
J gene: TRBJ2-7
clone size: NA
CDR3 protein: CASRWAGPREQYF
CDR3 DNA: TGTGCCAGCAGGTGGGCGGGGCCCAGGGAGCAGTACTTC

CDR3 length: 14
V gene: TRBV18
D gene: NA
J gene: TRBJ2-5
clone size: NA
CDR3 protein: CASSPPGRQETQYF
CDR3 DNA: TGTGCCAGCTCACCGCCAGGCAGACAAGAGACCCAGTACTTC

CDR3 length: 14
V gene: TRBV7-9
D gene: NA
J gene: TRBJ2-3
clone size: NA
CDR3 protein: CASSLGLATDTQYF
CDR3 DNA: TGTGCCAGCAGCTTAGGGCTAGCGACAGATACGCAGTATTTT

CDR3 length: 16
V gene: TRBV27
D gene: TRBD1
J gene: TRBJ1-1
clone size: NA
CDR3 protein: CASSLTRTGWNTEAFF
CDR3 DNA: TGTGCCAGCAGTTTAACGCGGACAGGGTGGAACACTGAAGCTTTCTTT

CDR3 length: 17
V gene: TRBV3-1/TRBV3-2
D gene: TRBD2
J gene: TRBJ2-3
clone size: NA
CDR3 protein: CASSQHRTSGSTDTQYF
CDR3 DNA: TGTGCCAGCAGCCAACACCGGACTAGCGGGAGCACAGATACGCAGTATTTT

CDR3 length: 15
V gene: TRBV5-4
D gene: TRBD2
J gene: TRBJ2-5
clone size: NA
CDR3 protein: CASSPSAGYQETQYF
CDR3 DNA: TGTGCCAGCAGCCCCTCAGCGGGGTACCAAGAGACCCAGTACTTC

CDR3 length: 15
V gene: TRBV28
D gene: TRBD2
J gene: TRBJ2-5
clone size: NA
CDR3 protein: CASSLWRGGQETQYF
CDR3 DNA: TGTGCCAGCAGTTTATGGCGGGGGGGGCAAGAGACCCAGTACTTC

CDR3 length: 18
V gene: TRBV11-2
D gene: TRBD2
J gene: TRBJ2-3
clone size: NA
CDR3 protein: CASSLDWRSGGNIDTQYF
CDR3 DNA: TGTGCCAGCAGCTTAGATTGGAGGAGCGGGGGGAATATAGATACGCAGTATTTT

CDR3 length: 14
V gene: TRBV10-2
D gene: TRBD2
J gene: TRBJ2-7
clone size: NA
CDR3 protein: CASRASGVPTEQYF
CDR3 DNA: TGCGCCAGCAGGGCTAGCGGCGTTCCTACGGAGCAGTACTTC

CDR3 length: 16
V gene: TRBV5-4
D gene: TRBD1
J gene: TRBJ2-7
clone size: NA
CDR3 protein: CASSFWTGVGSYEQYF
CDR3 DNA: TGTGCCAGCAGCTTCTGGACAGGCGTCGGCTCCTACGAGCAGTACTTC

CDR3 length: 14
V gene: TRBV27
D gene: NA
J gene: TRBJ2-1
clone size: NA
CDR3 protein: CASTTGTAYNEQFF
CDR3 DNA: TGTGCCAGCACCACCGGGACGGCCTACAATGAGCAGTTCTTC

CDR3 length: 17
V gene: TRBV27
D gene: NA
J gene: TRBJ1-6
clone size: NA
CDR3 protein: CASSLSPQTSYNSPLHF
CDR3 DNA: TGTGCCAGCAGTTTAAGTCCCCAGACCTCCTATAATTCACCCCTCCACTTT

CDR3 length: 16
V gene: TRBV2
D gene: TRBD1
J gene: TRBJ2-2
clone size: NA
CDR3 protein: CASTMSRDSNTGELFF
CDR3 DNA: TGTGCCAGCACCATGAGTAGGGACAGCAACACCGGGGAGCTGTTTTTT

CDR3 length: 17
V gene: TRBV7-2
D gene: TRBD2
J gene: TRBJ2-1
clone size: NA
CDR3 protein: CASSLVSGLAGESEQFF
CDR3 DNA: TGTGCCAGCAGCTTAGTATCGGGACTAGCGGGAGAGAGTGAGCAGTTCTTC

CDR3 length: 13
V gene: TRBV19
D gene: NA
J gene: TRBJ1-5
clone size: NA
CDR3 protein: CASIGVNNQPQHF
CDR3 DNA: TGTGCCAGTATAGGAGTGAACAATCAGCCCCAGCATTTT

CDR3 length: 13
V gene: TRBV11-2
D gene: NA
J gene: TRBJ2-5
clone size: NA
CDR3 protein: CASSLSGRGRWYF
CDR3 DNA: TGTGCCAGCAGCTTAAGTGGGCGGGGACGGTGGTACTTC

CDR3 length: 15
V gene: TRBV7-8
D gene: TRBD1
J gene: TRBJ2-2
clone size: once
CDR3 protein: CATPGTGDTTGELFF
CDR3 DNA: TGTGCCACCCCGGGGACAGGAGATACCACCGGGGAGCTGTTTTTT

CDR3 length: 17
V gene: TRBV29-1
D gene: TRBD1
J gene: TRBJ2-6
clone size: NA
CDR3 protein: CSVEERGRGPGANVLTF
CDR3 DNA: TGCAGCGTTGAAGAAAGAGGAAGGGGGCCTGGGGCCAACGTCCTGACTTTC

CDR3 length: 14
V gene: TRBV6-5
D gene: TRBD1
J gene: TRBJ1-1
clone size: NA
CDR3 protein: CASRYKTGITEAFF
CDR3 DNA: TGTGCCAGCAGATATAAGACAGGGATCACTGAAGCTTTCTTT

CDR3 length: 10
V gene: TRBV6-5
D gene: NA
J gene: TRBJ2-5
clone size: NA
CDR3 protein: CATQGETQYF
CDR3 DNA: TGTGCCACCCAGGGAGAGACCCAGTACTTC

CDR3 length: 14
V gene: TRBV6-5
D gene: NA
J gene: TRBJ2-6
clone size: NA
CDR3 protein: CASRTGSGANVLTF
CDR3 DNA: TGTGCCAGCAGGACAGGCTCTGGGGCCAACGTCCTGACTTTC

CDR3 length: 15
V gene: TRBV24-1
D gene: TRBD1
J gene: TRBJ2-7
clone size: NA
CDR3 protein: CATSESGQGTYEQYF
CDR3 DNA: TGTGCCACCAGCGAGTCGGGACAGGGTACCTACGAGCAGTACTTC

CDR3 length: 13
V gene: TRBV28
D gene: NA
J gene: TRBJ2-7
clone size: NA
CDR3 protein: CASSLMLNYEQYF
CDR3 DNA: TGTGCCAGCAGTTTAATGCTGAACTACGAGCAGTACTTC

CDR3 length: 14
V gene: TRBV27
D gene: TRBD2
J gene: TRBJ2-3
clone size: NA
CDR3 protein: CASSHREGADTQYF
CDR3 DNA: TGTGCCAGCAGCCATAGGGAGGGAGCAGATACGCAGTATTTT

CDR3 length: 21
V gene: TRBV7-8
D gene: TRBD2
J gene: TRBJ2-5
clone size: NA
CDR3 protein: CASSLARATRGGAWQEETQYF
CDR3 DNA: TGTGCCAGCAGCTTAGCGAGGGCAACTCGCGGGGGGGCCTGGCAGGAAGAGACCCAGTACTTC

CDR3 length: 14
V gene: TRBV4-3
D gene: TRBD2
J gene: TRBJ2-3
clone size: NA
CDR3 protein: CASSYGLAADTQYF
CDR3 DNA: TGCGCCAGCAGCTACGGACTAGCAGCCGATACGCAGTATTTT

CDR3 length: 14
V gene: TRBV16
D gene: NA
J gene: TRBJ1-1
clone size: NA
CDR3 protein: CASSLLGSNTEAFF
CDR3 DNA: TGTGCCAGCAGCCTCCTAGGATCGAACACTGAAGCTTTCTTT

CDR3 length: 13
V gene: TRBV6-2/TRBV6-3
D gene: NA
J gene: TRBJ1-2
clone size: NA
CDR3 protein: CASSQLGFYGYTF
CDR3 DNA: TGTGCCAGCAGTCAGCTCGGATTCTATGGCTACACCTTC

CDR3 length: 12
V gene: TRBV6-2/TRBV6-3
D gene: NA
J gene: TRBJ2-7
clone size: once
CDR3 protein: CASSTLTTEQYF
CDR3 DNA: TGTGCCAGCAGTACCCTCACGACCGAGCAGTACTTC

CDR3 length: 14
V gene: TRBV6-5
D gene: NA
J gene: TRBJ2-2
clone size: once
CDR3 protein: CASSYRLGAGELFF
CDR3 DNA: TGTGCCAGCAGTTATCGACTAGGGGCCGGGGAGCTGTTTTTT

CDR3 length: 15
V gene: TRBV18
D gene: TRBD1
J gene: TRBJ1-1
clone size: NA
CDR3 protein: CASSRDRGRSTEAFF
CDR3 DNA: TGTGCCAGCTCACGGGACAGGGGGCGCTCCACTGAAGCTTTCTTT